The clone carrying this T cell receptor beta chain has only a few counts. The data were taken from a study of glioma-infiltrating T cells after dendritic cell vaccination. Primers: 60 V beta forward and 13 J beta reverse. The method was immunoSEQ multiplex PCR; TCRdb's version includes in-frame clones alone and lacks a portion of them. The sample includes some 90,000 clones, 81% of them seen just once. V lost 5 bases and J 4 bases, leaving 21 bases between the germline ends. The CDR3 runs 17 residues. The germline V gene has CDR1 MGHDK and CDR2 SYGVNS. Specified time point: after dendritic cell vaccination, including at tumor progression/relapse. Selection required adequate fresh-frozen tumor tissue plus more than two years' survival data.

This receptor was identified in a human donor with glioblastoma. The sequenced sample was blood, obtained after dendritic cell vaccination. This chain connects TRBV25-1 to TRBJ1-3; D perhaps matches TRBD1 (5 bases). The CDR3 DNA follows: TGTGCCAGCAGTCGGGGAGGAGGGACCGTAGGGGGAAACACCATATATTTT. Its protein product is CASSRGGGTVGGNTIYF.